This T cell receptor beta chain appears in the sequencing data of a study of tumor-infiltrating lymphocytes in primary liver carcinoma. Across the study: Participating patients were men and women between 30 and 69 years old. Whole-study findings and limits: Blood had a significantly lower top-250-clone fraction than tumors did (p = 0.039).

TCR beta cDNA was made from 400 to 500 ng total RNA with a constant-region primer. A slightly modified ARM-PCR protocol with three nested multiplex PCR rounds produced these TCR beta libraries. Two initial PCR rounds of about 10 cycles each paired TRBV1-TRBV30 forward primers with a C-beta reverse primer. TCRdb re-called the multiplex PCR reads with MiXCR, one entry per CDR3 protein. The sample includes about 120,000 distinct CDR3 sequences, under 70% seen only once; the top ten take over 6.5%. About this clonotype: The antigen remains unidentified. Compared with germline, one end of the junction differs, possibly owing to a read error.

Without any cell sorting, about 19-30 mg of bulk tissue yielded co-extracted RNA and DNA. The patients lived with chronic HBV infection and had not yet received any treatment. Germline-derived CDR1 and CDR2 are SGHAT and FQNNGV. The CDR3 totals 11 residues. The material sequenced was tumor-adjacent normal liver tissue. The chain is built from TRBV11-2 and TRBJ2-5; D gene unclear. This TCR derives from a woman in her sixties with primary liver carcinoma and hepatitis B virus infection. CDR3 sequence reads: CASGLAGTQYF. In DNA form, the CDR3 reads TGTGCCAGCGGCTTAGCAGGGACCCAGTACTTC.